The next 28 T cell receptor beta chains were all read from a single sample in a study of shared clonotypes between healthy human individuals. Using immunoSEQ multiplex PCR, the repertoire was profiled, and TCRdb retains in-frame clones only, with some absent. The sample yields roughly 520,000 clones, 90% to 97% seen once. What was sequenced was naive CD4+ T cells sorted from blood. The subset denotes: CD45RA+ positively selected. The receptors derive from a woman aged 25 to 39 in good health.

This clone was seen only once. The chain couples TRBV30 to TRBJ1-5; D unclear. V lost 4 bases, J lost 5 bases, and 27 bases lay in between. The CDR3 consists of 18 residues. Per germline, CDR1 GTSNPN and CDR2 SVGIG (reference sequence). The CDR3 is CAWIKAEVRWYCDQPQHF. The CDR3 DNA reads as TGTGCCTGGATCAAGGCAGAGGTCAGATGGTATTGTGATCAGCCCCAGCATTTT.

This clone was observed a single time. This chain links TRBV10-3 with TRBJ2-2; D assignment may be TRBD1 or TRBD2 (5 bases each). From germline, CDR1 is ENHRY and CDR2 SYGVKD. The CDR3 is 15 amino acids. Trimming removed 3 bases from V and 6 bases from J, with 14 bases in between. The CDR3 loop reads CAISEPEGLPGELFF. CDR3 bases: TGTGCCATCAGTGAACCTGAGGGGCTCCCCGGGGAGCTGTTTTTT.

The genes are TRBV14 and TRBJ2-3; D remains unclear. The CDR3 has 15 amino acids. The germline CDR1 and CDR2 sequences are SGHDN and FVKESK. V lost 0 bases and J lost 7, with 14 bases in between. CDR3: CASSQEGGRRYTQYF. The CDR3 bases are TGTGCCAGCAGCCAAGAAGGCGGACGAAGGTATACGCAGTATTTT.

The chain links TRBV27 to TRBJ1-2, with 9 positions matching TRBD1. Trimming took 6 bases from V and 7 from J; bases not matched to a gene: 9. Germline V gene lookup returns CDR1 MNHEY and CDR2 SMNVEV (reference sequence). The CDR3 is 14 amino acids. The DNA of the CDR3 is TGTGCCAGCAGCTCCGGGACAGGGCCTTTTGGCTACACCTTC. Its translation is CASSSGTGPFGYTF.

The V call is TRBV6-5, the J call TRBJ2-1, with 11 bases fitting TRBD2. The CDR3 spans 15 residues. After removal of 6 bases from V and 4 bases from J, the junction contained 5 bases not matched to a gene. Germline CDR1 reads MNHEY; CDR2 reads SVGAGI. As DNA, the CDR3 is TGTGCCAGCAGGTCGACTAGCGGGACTTACAATGAGCAGTTCTTC. Protein: CASRSTSGTYNEQFF.

The sample holds one count of this clone. The chain couples TRBV19 to TRBJ2-5, with D uncertain. The DNA end is more similar to TRBJ2-7, so the J call may be wrong. The CDR3 extends over 14 amino acids. Germline V gene data show CDR1 as LNHDA and CDR2 as SQIVND (reference sequence). The CDR3 coding sequence is TGTGCCAGTAGTTCCCTGGGCCGAACCTACGAGCAGTACTTC. This codes for CASSSLGRTYEQYF.

This rearrangement joins TRBV28 to TRBJ1-5; D not certain. V lost 1 base to trimming and J lost 3 bases, with 7 bases between them. This CDR3 has 14 residues. CDR1 MDHEN and CDR2 SYDVKM come from the germline V gene. The CDR3 sequence is CASSLLQNNQPQHF. DNA of the CDR3: TGTGCCAGCAGTTTATTGCAGAACAATCAGCCCCAGCATTTT.

This clone showed up just once. V gene TRBV11-2 combines with J gene TRBJ2-3; perhaps D is TRBD1 or TRBD2 (5 bases each). Germline loops: CDR1 SGHAT, CDR2 FQNNGV. Trimming shortened V by 0 bases and J by 10 bases, and 11 bases separated the two germline ends. There are 13 residues in the CDR3. The CDR3, as DNA: TGTGCCAGCAGCTTAGATTATCGGGGCCCGCAGTATTTT. Translated: CASSLDYRGPQYF.

This clone was recorded only once. Other DNA sequences in the same sample also yield this CDR3. V usage is TRBV10-3 and J usage is TRBJ1-5; 9 nucleotides line up with TRBD1. The CDR3 contains 14 residues. CDR1 is ENHRY, CDR2 SYGVKD, per germline. V lost 6 bases to trimming and J lost 6 bases; unmatched junction nucleotides: 6. The CDR3 loop is CAISPGQGGQPQHF. Written as DNA, the CDR3 is TGTGCCATCAGCCCGGGACAGGGTGGTCAGCCCCAGCATTTT.

This clone came up once. The chain employs TRBV2 and TRBJ2-7, with 7 bases matching TRBD1. CDR3 length: 14 residues. With 4 bases clipped from V and 8 bases from J, the junction kept 11 bases outside the gene matches. From germline, CDR1 is SNHLY and CDR2 FYNNEI. CDR3 residues: CASSGAGTAAKQYF. In DNA, the CDR3 is TGTGCCAGCAGTGGTGCTGGGACAGCAGCTAAGCAGTACTTC.

The CDR3 sequence: CASSLAGGSGANVLTF. CDR3 coding DNA: TGCGCCAGCAGCTTGGCTGGTGGCTCTGGGGCCAACGTCCTGACTTTC. The rearrangement links TRBV5-1 to TRBJ2-6; D gene ambiguous. V lost 0 bases to trimming and J lost 0 bases, with 7 bases between them. Germline loops: CDR1 SGHRS, CDR2 YFSETQ. The CDR3 has 16 amino acids.

This chain links TRBV2 with TRBJ1-2; D gene unclear. The CDR3 length is 11 residues. The ends were cut back, 3 bases at V and 8 bases at J, with 7 bases in the middle. Germline lookup yields CDR1 SNHLY and CDR2 FYNNEI. This CDR3 reads CASSEMGGYTF. CDR3 sequence (DNA): TGTGCCAGCAGTGAGATGGGGGGCTACACCTTC.

The rearrangement joins TRBV7-2 to TRBJ2-7, with D possibly called TRBD1 or TRBD2 (5 bases each). Per germline, CDR1 SGHTA and CDR2 FQGNSA. V lost 4 bases, J lost 11 bases, and 15 bases lay in between. The CDR3 has 12 residues. The CDR3 spells CASSSTTGRKYF. The CDR3 bases are TGTGCCAGCAGCTCAACCACGGGACGGAAGTACTTC.

This chain uses TRBV29-1 with TRBJ2-4; D not resolved. CDR1 SQVTM and CDR2 ANQGSEA come from the germline V gene. This CDR3 has 13 amino acids. V was pared by 4 bases and J by 5 bases, with 12 bases between. The CDR3 DNA follows: TGCAGCGTTGTCCTGGCAGACCAAAACATTCAGTACTTC. It is translated as CSVVLADQNIQYF.

The sample holds a few counts of this clone. This chain joins TRBV28 and TRBJ1-2, with a possible D match to TRBD1 (6 bases). The CDR3 length is 11 residues. V gave up 8 bases and J gave up 7 bases, with 11 bases separating them. CDR1 MDHEN and CDR2 SYDVKM come from the germline V gene. The CDR3 reads CASAGGLGYTF. CDR3 in DNA: TGTGCCAGCGCCGGGGGCCTTGGCTACACCTTC.

This clone was counted a single time. The chain has TRBV19 and TRBJ2-1; 7 bases are shared with TRBD1. V lost 9 bases to trimming and J lost 6 bases; unmatched junction nucleotides: 5. This CDR3 is 12 amino acids long. Germline values: CDR1 LNHDA, CDR2 SQIVND (reference sequence). CDR3 in DNA: TGTGCCAGCAAAGACAGGGCCAATGAGCAGTTCTTC. This codes for CASKDRANEQFF.

This chain links TRBV11-2 with TRBJ2-3, with TRBD2 matching over 9 bases. The V gene end was trimmed by 1 base and the J gene end by 3 bases; junction bases not matched to a gene: 8. The germline V gene has CDR1 SGHAT and CDR2 FQNNGV. The CDR3 sequence is 17 residues long. Written as DNA, the CDR3 is TGTGCCAGCAGCTTAGTCCAAGCGGGAGGAGGTACAGATACGCAGTATTTT. Protein: CASSLVQAGGGTDTQYF.

V and J are TRBV19 and TRBJ1-5; TRBD1 matches 7 bases. V trimming: 7 bases; J trimming: 4 bases; junction bases outside the gene matches: 4. The CDR3 runs to 13 residues. CDR1 is LNHDA and CDR2 is SQIVND in the germline V gene (reference sequence). The CDR3 bases are TGTGCCAGTAACCCACAGGGGAATCAGCCCCAGCATTTT. Amino acid sequence: CASNPQGNQPQHF.

The V gene is TRBV27, the J gene TRBJ2-7; D gene unclear. Trimming stripped 9 bases from V and 0 bases from J, with 12 bases between. Germline V gene sequence: CDR1 MNHEY, CDR2 SMNVEV (reference sequence). The CDR3 is 13 residues long. The CDR3 here is CARVRHNSYEQYF. DNA for the CDR3: TGTGCCAGAGTCCGCCATAACTCCTACGAGCAGTACTTC.

The CDR3 is CASSPLTGESETQYF. CDR3 coding DNA: TGTGCCAGCAGCCCTTTGACAGGGGAGAGTGAGACCCAGTACTTC. The V call is TRBV7-2, the J call TRBJ2-5; 8 bases are a match to TRBD1. Trimming at V came to 5 bases and at J to 5 bases, leaving 10 bases not matched to a gene. CDR1 is SGHTA and CDR2 is FQGNSA in the germline V gene. The CDR3 totals 15 residues.

This chain joins TRBV7-2 and TRBJ2-2; weak D call: TRBD2 (6 bases). The germline V gene encodes CDR1 SGHTA and CDR2 FQGNSA. This CDR3 spans 14 amino acids. V lost 8 bases, J lost 7 bases, and 17 bases lay in between. CDR3 DNA: TGTGCCAGCGCCGGGGACTCCTTCGGCGGGGAGCTGTTTTTT. It specifies CASAGDSFGGELFF. Full variable domain (outside the CDR3, taken from reference TRBV7-2 and TRBJ2-2): GAGVSQSPSNKVTEKGKDVELRCDPISGHTALYWYRQSLGQGLEFLIYFQGNSAPDKSGLPSDRFSAERTGGSVSTLTIQRTQQEDSAVYLCASAGDSFGGELFFGEGSRLTVL.

This chain links TRBV7-8 with TRBJ1-5; D might be TRBD1 (6 bases). Germline-derived CDR1 and CDR2 are SGHVS and FQNEAQ. This CDR3 region has 15 residues. Trimming left V 1 base short and J 6 bases short, with 13 bases between. The CDR3 nucleotides are TGTGCCAGCAGCTTAGAACAGGGATGGGGTCAGCCCCAGCATTTT. This translates into CASSLEQGWGQPQHF.

The CDR3 sequence: CASTLVGTGYNEQYF. In nucleotides, the CDR3 is TGTGCCAGCACCTTGGTCGGGACAGGGTACAACGAGCAGTACTTC. This sequence joins TRBV2 and TRBJ2-7; the match to TRBD1 covers 9 bases. Per the germline V gene, CDR1 is SNHLY and CDR2 is FYNNEI. J lost 5 bases, V lost 7 bases, and 12 bases had no gene match. The CDR3 totals 15 residues.

This rearrangement joins TRBV20-1 to TRBJ2-7; no firm D call. The CDR3 is 11 amino acids. Germline V gives CDR1 DFQATT, CDR2 SNEGSKA (reference sequence). V was trimmed by 6 bases and J by 2 bases, leaving 8 bases between them. The DNA for the CDR3 is TGCAGTGCCAACCGAGCCTACGAGCAGTACTTC. Its translation: CSANRAYEQYF.

The rearrangement links TRBV5-8 to TRBJ1-5, with TRBD1 matching 9 bases. V was pared by 2 bases and J by 6 bases, with 6 bases of the junction left unmatched. The CDR3 runs 15 residues. Germline CDR1 SGHTS, CDR2 YDEGEE. Here the CDR3 reads CASSFGQGFPQPQHF. CDR3 coding DNA: TGTGCCAGCAGCTTCGGACAGGGGTTTCCTCAGCCCCAGCATTTT. The complete variable domain, with remaining parts taken from reference TRBV5-8 and TRBJ1-5, reads EAGVTQSPTHLIKTRGQQATLRCSPISGHTSVYWYQQALGLGLQFLLWYDEGEERNRGNFPPRFSGRQFPNYSSELNVNALELEDSALYLCASSFGQGFPQPQHFGDGTRLSIL.

J is TRBJ2-2 and V is TRBV5-6; a weak D match, TRBD1 (5 bases). Germline V gene lookup returns CDR1 SGHDT and CDR2 YYEEEE. The CDR3 loop spans 15 amino acids. Trimming cost V 1 base and J 5 bases, with 12 bases left between them. The CDR3 reads CASSLIQGGTGELFF. CDR3 bases: TGTGCCAGCAGCTTGATCCAGGGTGGGACCGGGGAGCTGTTTTTT.

The CDR3 bases are TGTGCCAGCAGTTACGAGGGATTCACTTCCTATGGCTACACCTTC. Translated, it gives CASSYEGFTSYGYTF. The chain couples TRBV6-6 to TRBJ1-2, with D uncertain. Trimming took 2 bases from V and 4 from J, leaving 14 bases between them. This CDR3 spans 15 amino acids. Germline V gene data show CDR1 as MNHNY and CDR2 as SVGAGI (reference sequence).

The chain links TRBV7-3 to TRBJ2-7; 8 bases match TRBD1. V shed 2 bases, J shed 6 bases, and the junction held 6 bases outside the gene matches. In germline, CDR1 is SGHTA, CDR2 FQGTGA. The CDR3 has 14 amino acids. Here the CDR3 DNA reads TGTGCCAGCAGCTTACAGGGGGCTTCCATCGAGCAGTACTTC. Translated: CASSLQGASIEQYF.